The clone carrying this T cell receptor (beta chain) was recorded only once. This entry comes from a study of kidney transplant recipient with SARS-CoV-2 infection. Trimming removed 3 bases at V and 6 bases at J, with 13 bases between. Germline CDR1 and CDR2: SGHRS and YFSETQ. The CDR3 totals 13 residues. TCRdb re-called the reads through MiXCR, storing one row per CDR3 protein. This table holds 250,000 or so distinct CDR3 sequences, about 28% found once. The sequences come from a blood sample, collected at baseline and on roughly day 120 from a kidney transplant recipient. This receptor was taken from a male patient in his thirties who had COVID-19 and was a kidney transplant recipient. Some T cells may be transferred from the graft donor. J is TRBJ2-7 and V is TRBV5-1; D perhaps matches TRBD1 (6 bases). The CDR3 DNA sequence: TGCGCCAGCAGCTCATCCCTAGGGGGCGAGCAGTACTTC. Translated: CASSSSLGGEQYF. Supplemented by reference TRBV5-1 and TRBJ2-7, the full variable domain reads KAGVTQTPRYLIKTRGQQVTLSCSPISGHRSVSWYQQTPGQGLQFLFEYFSETQRNKGNFPGRFSGRQFSNSRSEMNVSTLELGDSALYLCASSSSLGGEQYFGPGTRLTVT.